One sample yielded the 8 T cell receptor beta chains listed below, sequenced in a study of shared clonotypes between healthy human individuals. The protocol was immunoSEQ multiplex PCR, while the TCRdb copy is restricted to in-frame clones and leaves out a portion. The data hold hundreds of thousands of clones, with less than 96% observed a single time. The sequenced material came from naive CD4+ T cells sorted from blood. Sample subset: CD45RA+ positively selected. The receptors were sampled from a woman in her 30s in good health.

J is TRBJ1-6 and V is TRBV6-5; no firm D call. Trimming removed 7 bases from V and 7 bases from J, with 8 bases in between. Germline CDR1 and CDR2: MNHEY and SVGAGI. This CDR3 has 12 amino acids. The CDR3 nucleotides read TGTGCCAGCATTGAGGTGAATTCACCCCTCCACTTT. Amino acids: CASIEVNSPLHF.

The CDR3 coding sequence is TGTGCCAGCAGCCAAGAGGAGACCATGTACAATGAGCAGTTCTTC. Amino acids: CASSQEETMYNEQFF. The chain joins TRBV14 to TRBJ2-1, with D unclear. There are 15 residues in the CDR3. V shed 0 bases and J shed 4 bases, with 10 bases lying between them. Germline V gene data show CDR1 as SGHDN and CDR2 as FVKESK.

The V gene is TRBV19, the J gene TRBJ1-5; D may be TRBD1 (5 bases). V lost 6 bases, J lost 5 bases, and 8 bases lay in between. The CDR3 totals 12 residues. CDR1 and CDR2 (germline): LNHDA, SQIVND (reference sequence). The CDR3 coding sequence is TGTGCCAGTAGCGGGGCATATCAGCCCCAGCATTTT. Its protein is CASSGAYQPQHF.

V usage is TRBV5-1 and J usage is TRBJ2-1; 10 nucleotides line up with TRBD2. CDR3 length: 16 residues. The ends lost 4 bases at V and 6 bases at J; junction bases unmatched: 10. CDR1 and CDR2 from the germline V gene are SGHRS and YFSETQ. The CDR3, as DNA: TGCGCCAGCAGCCCTGGAGGACTAGCGGAATTCAATGAGCAGTTCTTC. This gives the protein CASSPGGLAEFNEQFF.

The chain is built from TRBV6-6 and TRBJ2-5; D may match TRBD1 or TRBD2 (5 bases each). V lost 6 bases, J lost 1 base, and 9 bases lay in between. Looked up from germline, CDR1 is MNHNY and CDR2 is SVGAGI (reference sequence). This CDR3 is 13 amino acids long. This chain's CDR3 is CASRRDGQETQYF. In DNA form, the CDR3 reads TGTGCCAGCAGAAGGGACGGCCAAGAGACCCAGTACTTC.

This sequence joins TRBV14 and TRBJ2-5, with D maybe TRBD1 (5 bases). The CDR3 extends over 14 amino acids. The V gene's germline CDR1 is SGHDN and CDR2 FVKESK. V gave up 4 bases and J gave up 4 bases, with 13 bases separating them. The CDR3 DNA is TGTGCCAGCAGCCTGAGACAGCAGGGAGAGACCCAGTACTTC. Translation: CASSLRQQGETQYF.

V is TRBV10-3 and J is TRBJ2-7; possibly TRBD2 for D (5 bases). The V end was cut by 3 bases, the J end by 7 bases, with 22 bases between. CDR1 is ENHRY and CDR2 is SYGVKD in the germline V gene. This CDR3 contains 16 residues. The CDR3 nucleotides read TGTGCCATCAGTGACCCGACCGGGGAAGGGAAGCGGGAGCAGTACTTC. Amino acid sequence: CAISDPTGEGKREQYF.

About this clone itself: One end of the junction is discordant with germline, which a read error may explain. Other nucleotide sequences in the sample specify the same CDR3. This sequence joins TRBV2 and TRBJ2-7; no clear D gene. The CDR3 runs to 11 residues. The germline gives CDR1 SNHLY, CDR2 FYNNEI. CDR3 region: CASSATYEQYF. CDR3 DNA sequence: TGTGCCAGCAGTGCCACCTACGAGCAGTATTTC.